Listed below are T cell receptor beta chains from one sample, sequenced in a study of technical replicates of blood from a handful of donors. The method was immunoSEQ multiplex PCR; TCRdb's version includes in-frame clones alone and lacks a portion of them. Of about 82,000 clones listed, around 94% were seen once; the top ten hold around 0.4%. Sequencing was performed on T cells isolated from PBMCs. The receptors stem from a human donor in good health. Each CDR3 is given without its conserved first and last residue.

V	J	length	CDR3
TRBV4-1	TRBJ2-2	15	ASSLSRGQGTAGELF
TRBV6-5	TRBJ2-7	12	ASSYWEGSYEQY
TRBV9	TRBJ1-3	13	ASSPTGYGGNTIY
TRBV25-1	TRBJ1-2	10	ASSESGVGYT
TRBV27	TRBJ2-1	10	ASSRVGNEQF
TRBV13	TRBJ2-1	11	ASTGGIDNEQF
TRBV5-6	TRBJ1-1	15	ASSPTGTVPMNTEAF
TRBV6-5	TRBJ2-3	14	ASSYSGLARTDTQY
TRBV5-1	TRBJ2-7	14	ASAPVLEQRTYEQY
TRBV18	TRBJ1-2	12	ASSPPGQLYGYT
TRBV7-2	TRBJ1-2	10	ASSFDRLGYT
TRBV27	TRBJ2-7	13	ASSLAGESSYEQY
TRBV6-5	TRBJ2-7	13	ASSYSLDSSYEQY
TRBV6-5	TRBJ2-7	13	ASSLDRHPTYEQY
TRBV2	TRBJ1-4	12	ASRKGDSDEKLF
TRBV4-1	TRBJ2-2	13	ASSLRGQGSGELF
TRBV30	TRBJ2-5	11	ASGTSGSGTQY
TRBV28	TRBJ1-2	15	ASTRQTGPETIYGYT
TRBV9	TRBJ2-2	15	ASSVAPGGRPTGELF
TRBV29-1	TRBJ1-1	8	SVEQVDAF
TRBV7-2	TRBJ1-4	14	ASSSMVRGDNEKLF
TRBV7-9	TRBJ1-4	10	ASSRDRGKLF
TRBV19	TRBJ1-3	10	ASSIPRNTIY
TRBV4-1	TRBJ1-3	13	ASSRLTDSGNTIY
TRBV19	TRBJ1-4	13	ASSILVATNEKLF
TRBV19	TRBJ2-5	11	ASSASGIETQY
TRBV14	TRBJ1-1	14	ASSQDSGALNTEAF
TRBV4-1	TRBJ1-2	11	ASSPGQGDGYT
TRBV5-4	TRBJ1-1	11	ASSLPGLGEAF
TRBV12-2	TRBJ1-2	13	ASRSGTGRNYGYT
TRBV7-8	TRBJ2-7	11	ASSQGAVYEQY
TRBV5-6	TRBJ1-2	11	ASSLAGIYGYT
TRBV5-8	TRBJ1-1	11	ASSRGQGTEAF
TRBV27	TRBJ2-3	11	ASSITSTDTQY